This passage covers 29 T cell receptor beta chains from one sample sequenced in a study of cytomegalovirus exposure and HLA in healthy donors. The study ran its PCR with 60 Vbeta and 13 Jbeta primers. The method was immunoSEQ multiplex PCR; TCRdb's version includes in-frame clones alone and lacks a portion of them. Here the sample spans over 70,000 clones, less than 80% being singletons. The source material was PBMCs. These receptors were collected from a woman aged 45-60 years in good health and CMV-seropositive.

The gene calls are TRBV28 and TRBJ2-1, with 11 positions matching TRBD2. Trimming cost V 6 bases and J 9 bases; bases outside gene matches: 7. Germline V gene data show CDR1 as MDHEN and CDR2 as SYDVKM. This CDR3 spans 14 amino acids. The DNA of the CDR3 is TGTGCCAGCAGGTCACCGGGACTAGCGGTTGAGCAGTTCTTC. Encoded protein: CASRSPGLAVEQFF.

The V gene is TRBV6-5, the J gene TRBJ2-2, with D perhaps matching TRBD1 (6 bases). Trimming removed 5 bases at V and 7 bases at J, with 14 bases between. The CDR3 is made up of 14 amino acids. Looked up from germline, CDR1 is MNHEY and CDR2 is SVGAGI. CDR3: CASSPLQGDGELFF. The CDR3 DNA reads as TGTGCCAGCAGTCCCTTACAGGGTGACGGGGAGCTGTTTTTT.

With regard to this clone: A junction boundary mismatches the germline segment, possibly from a read error. CDR3 nucleotide sequence: TGTGCCGGCAGCTTTGGTCAGGGGAACACTGAAGCTTTCTTT. Residues: CAGSFGQGNTEAFF. This sequence joins TRBV5-6 and TRBJ1-1, with D tentatively TRBD1 (5 bases). Germline lookup yields CDR1 SGHDT and CDR2 YYEEEE. The CDR3 totals 14 residues.

The chain uses TRBV5-1 and TRBJ2-1, with 10 bases fitting TRBD2. V lost 1 base, J lost 6 bases, and 7 bases stayed unmatched. The V gene's germline CDR1 is SGHRS and CDR2 YFSETQ. The CDR3 has 16 amino acids. The CDR3 protein is CASSLRWPSGGNEQFF. CDR3 sequence (DNA): TGCGCCAGCAGCTTGCGTTGGCCTAGCGGGGGCAATGAGCAGTTCTTC. Variable domain in full (rest from reference TRBV5-1 and TRBJ2-1): KAGVTQTPRYLIKTRGQQVTLSCSPISGHRSVSWYQQTPGQGLQFLFEYFSETQRNKGNFPGRFSGRQFSNSRSEMNVSTLELGDSALYLCASSLRWPSGGNEQFFGPGTRLTVL.

The chain joins TRBV6-1 to TRBJ2-5; 8 bases are shared with TRBD1. The CDR3 is 17 residues long. V shed 1 base, J shed 4 bases, and the junction held 11 bases outside the gene matches. Germline V gene lookup returns CDR1 MNHNS and CDR2 SASEGT. The CDR3 DNA is TGTGCCAGCAGTGAAGGGGAGACAGGGGTTCTGTCAGAGACCCAGTACTTC. Its translation: CASSEGETGVLSETQYF.

V usage is TRBV5-6 and J usage is TRBJ2-2; weak D call: TRBD2 (6 bases). The CDR3 covers 17 residues. Trimming removed 0 bases at V and 5 bases at J, with 17 bases between. Germline V CDR1 and CDR2: SGHDT, YYEEEE. The CDR3 loop reads CASSLAMTRGRTGELFF. CDR3 bases: TGTGCCAGCAGCTTGGCCATGACTAGAGGTCGGACCGGGGAGCTGTTTTTT.

This clone has just one count. The chain couples TRBV6-5 to TRBJ2-5, with a weak D call TRBD1 (5 bases). CDR3 length: 16 amino acids. V lost 2 bases and J 5 bases, leaving 18 bases between the germline ends. Per germline, CDR1 MNHEY and CDR2 SVGAGI. In DNA form, the CDR3 reads TGTGCCAGCAGTTACCGGTGGGGCGGAGTCGGGGAGACCCAGTACTTC. Protein: CASSYRWGGVGETQYF.

As regards this clone: At one end, the junction sequence differs from germline, possibly due to a read error. The chain has TRBV30 and TRBJ2-1; a possible D gene is TRBD2 (5 bases). Germline lookup yields CDR1 GTSNPN and CDR2 SVGIG (reference sequence). This CDR3 spans 12 amino acids. The CDR3 is CARSVTGDEQFF. CDR3 bases: TGTGCCCGGAGTGTAACCGGGGATGAGCAGTTCTTC.

The chain is built from TRBV5-1 and TRBJ1-6; 7 bases match TRBD1. Germline assignment: CDR1 SGHRS and CDR2 YFSETQ. Germline trimming cut 4 bases from V and 7 bases from J; bases unmatched to any gene: 8. The CDR3 is 15 residues long. The CDR3 nucleotides read TGCGCCAGCAGCGTACAGGGGCTGGGCAATTCACCCCTCCACTTT. The encoded protein is CASSVQGLGNSPLHF.

This clone was recorded only once. The chain has TRBV28 and TRBJ2-7, with D unclear. There are 12 residues in the CDR3. The germline gives CDR1 MDHEN, CDR2 SYDVKM. The germline V and J ends were trimmed by 3 bases and 2 bases, with 5 bases remaining between them. The CDR3 reads CASSFFTYEQYF. Written as DNA, the CDR3 is TGTGCCAGCAGTTTCTTTACCTACGAGCAGTACTTC.

The V and J genes are TRBV30 and TRBJ1-1, with a weak D call TRBD1 (5 bases). The CDR3 extends over 11 amino acids. Germline V gives CDR1 GTSNPN, CDR2 SVGIG (reference sequence). V was trimmed by 1 base and J by 8 bases, leaving 8 bases between them. The CDR3 DNA is TGTGCCTGGAGTGGGGGCCGGGAAGCTTTCTTT. Its translation is CAWSGGREAFF.

The chain couples TRBV9 to TRBJ2-1; no definite D call. The CDR3 has 15 amino acids. Germline CDR1 is SGDLS and CDR2 is YYNGEE. Trimming took off 0 bases at V and 0 bases at J, with 7 bases between the two ends. CDR3 region: CASSVASFSYNEQFF. The CDR3 DNA is TGTGCCAGCAGCGTAGCTTCCTTCTCCTACAATGAGCAGTTCTTC.

This clone was recorded only once. V and J are TRBV5-1 and TRBJ2-7; 8 positions match TRBD1. The CDR3 contains 15 residues. V trimming: 4 bases; J trimming: 3 bases; junction bases outside the gene matches: 9. Germline loops: CDR1 SGHRS, CDR2 YFSETQ. CDR3 in amino acids: CASSVNTGGVYEQYF. CDR3 nucleotides: TGCGCCAGCAGCGTCAATACAGGGGGTGTCTACGAGCAGTACTTC.

The rearrangement joins TRBV18 to TRBJ2-2, with D possibly matching TRBD1 (6 bases). Germline V gene sequence: CDR1 KGHSH, CDR2 LQKENI. CDR3 length equals 15 residues. V lost 3 bases and J 6 bases, leaving 14 bases between the germline ends. The CDR3 loop reads CASSPPGQEAGELFF. CDR3 DNA sequence: TGTGCCAGCTCACCCCCGGGACAAGAGGCCGGGGAGCTGTTTTTT.

This rearrangement joins TRBV7-2 to TRBJ2-7; D is possibly TRBD1 (5 bases). Trimming took off 3 bases at V and 0 bases at J, with 9 bases between the two ends. The CDR3 is made up of 14 amino acids. In germline, CDR1 is SGHTA, CDR2 FQGNSA. Here the CDR3 reads CASSFRVSSYEQYF. In nucleotides, the CDR3 is TGTGCCAGCAGCTTCAGGGTTAGCTCCTACGAGCAGTACTTC.

The rearrangement uses TRBV30 and TRBJ2-7; TRBD2 matches 12 bases. CDR3 length: 15 amino acids. V lost 2 bases, J lost 7 bases, and 9 bases stayed unmatched. The germline V gene has CDR1 GTSNPN and CDR2 SVGIG (reference sequence). DNA for the CDR3: TGTGCCTGGAGTCCATCTAGCGGGGGGGCCCGGGAGCAGTACTTC. It translates to CAWSPSSGGAREQYF. The variable domain in full, with the rest retrieved from reference TRBV30 and TRBJ2-7, is SQTIHQWPATLVQPVGSPLSLECTVEGTSNPNLYWYRQAAGRGLQLLFYSVGIGQISSEVPQNLSASRPQDRQFILSSKKLLLSDSGFYLCAWSPSSGGAREQYFGPGTRLTVT.

About this clone itself: One end of the junction varies from germline; a read error may be responsible. This chain uses TRBV7-9 with TRBJ2-7; 8 positions agree with TRBD2. The CDR3 runs to 15 residues. CDR1 and CDR2 from the germline V gene are SEHNR and FQNEAQ (reference sequence). CDR3 amino acids: CSSSPRGGSSYEQYF. In DNA, the CDR3 is TGTTCCAGCAGCCCTCGGGGGGGGTCGAGCTACGAGCAGTACTTC.

This clone was observed a few times. J is TRBJ2-7 and V is TRBV6-5; D perhaps matches TRBD1 (5 bases). The CDR3 has 13 amino acids. Germline V gives CDR1 MNHEY, CDR2 SVGAGI. The germline V and J ends were trimmed by 0 bases and 6 bases, with 9 bases remaining between them. In DNA form, the CDR3 reads TGTGCCAGCAGTTACTCCGCAGGGCGCGAGCAGTACTTC. Translating gives CASSYSAGREQYF.

This clone has a handful of counts. The V gene is TRBV6-5, the J gene TRBJ1-1, with D perhaps TRBD1 (5 bases). In germline, CDR1 is MNHEY, CDR2 SVGAGI. The CDR3 contains 13 residues. V gave up 0 bases and J gave up 7 bases, with 9 bases separating them. CDR3 protein: CASSYSRGFEAFF. The CDR3, as DNA: TGTGCCAGCAGTTACTCTAGGGGCTTTGAAGCTTTCTTT.

Notes on this clone: At one end the junction does not follow the germline gene, possibly because of a read error. The V and J genes are TRBV5-1 and TRBJ2-7; 7 nucleotides match TRBD1. The CDR3 extends over 14 amino acids. In germline, CDR1 is SGHRS, CDR2 YFSETQ. CDR3 region: CASSLFDRVYERYF. CDR3 sequence (DNA): TGCGCCAGCAGCTTGTTCGACAGGGTCTACGAGCGGTACTTC.

This clone was recorded only once. V gene TRBV18 combines with J gene TRBJ2-1; no firm D call. The CDR3 consists of 17 residues. The germline V and J ends were trimmed by 3 bases and 0 bases, with 15 bases remaining between them. Germline values: CDR1 KGHSH, CDR2 LQKENI. The CDR3 DNA follows: TGTGCCAGCTCACCGTTCTATGTCGGTAGCTCCTACAATGAGCAGTTCTTC. Translation gives CASSPFYVGSSYNEQFF.

The DNA of the CDR3 is TGTGCCAGCTCACCACCGCCAGGGCTCGTAGCTTTCTTT. Protein: CASSPPPGLVAFF. The V and J genes are TRBV18 and TRBJ1-1; weak D call: TRBD1 (5 bases). Trimming stripped 0 bases from V and 10 bases from J, with 12 bases between. This CDR3 region has 13 residues. Germline CDR1 reads KGHSH; CDR2 reads LQKENI. Supplemented by reference TRBV18 and TRBJ1-1, the full variable domain reads NAGVMQNPRHLVRRRGQEARLRCSPMKGHSHVYWYRQLPEEGLKFMVYLQKENIIDESGMPKERFSAEFPKEGPSILRIQQVVRGDSAAYFCASSPPPGLVAFFGQGTRLTVV.

Details on this clone: The junction and the germline gene differ at one end; a read error may be behind it. The chain employs TRBV7-9 and TRBJ1-4, with 9 bases aligning to TRBD1. CDR1 SEHNR and CDR2 FQNEAQ come from the germline V gene (reference sequence). The CDR3 length is 12 residues. For the CDR3, the DNA is TGTTCCAGCAGCTTTCAGGGTCGGGACAGGGAATTT. Protein sequence: CSSSFQGRDREF.

This sequence joins TRBV19 and TRBJ2-3; D may be TRBD2 (6 bases). This CDR3 is 16 amino acids long. Trimming pared 5 bases from V and 0 bases from J, leaving 15 bases between. The germline V gene encodes CDR1 LNHDA and CDR2 SQIVND (reference sequence). This chain's CDR3 is CASSLDYTTSTDTQYF. CDR3 in DNA: TGTGCCAGTAGTCTGGACTACACAACTAGCACAGATACGCAGTATTTT.

V is TRBV30 and J is TRBJ1-5; perhaps TRBD1 as D (5 bases). CDR3 size: 14 residues. From germline, CDR1 is GTSNPN and CDR2 SVGIG (reference sequence). Trimming stripped 1 base from V and 0 bases from J, with 7 bases between. The chain's CDR3 is CAWSADISNQPQHF. For the CDR3, the DNA is TGTGCCTGGAGTGCGGACATTAGCAATCAGCCCCAGCATTTT.

This rearrangement joins TRBV6-1 to TRBJ2-5; D is possibly TRBD2 (7 bases). The CDR3 runs to 18 residues. V was shortened by 2 bases and J by 5 bases, with 24 bases between the two germline ends. Germline V lookup: CDR1 MNHNS, CDR2 SASEGT. The CDR3: CASSERGLAGAPGETQYF. The CDR3 DNA is TGTGCCAGCAGTGAAAGAGGGTTGGCGGGGGCCCCCGGGGAGACCCAGTACTTC.

The chain carries TRBV2 and TRBJ2-5; D remains ambiguous. Trimming shortened V by 10 bases and J by 1 base, and 4 bases separated the two germline ends. This CDR3 has 10 amino acids. CDR1 is SNHLY, CDR2 FYNNEI, per germline. CDR3 nucleotide sequence: TGTGCCACTTCCCAAGAGACCCAGTACTTC. Its translation is CATSQETQYF.

The chain uses TRBV11-2 and TRBJ2-1, with 10 bases that match TRBD2. After removal of 1 base from V and 8 bases from J, the junction contained 11 bases not matched to a gene. Germline V CDR1 and CDR2: SGHAT, FQNNGV. The CDR3 is 17 amino acids. The chain's CDR3 is CASSLGLAGVTTDEQFF. The DNA of the CDR3 is TGTGCCAGCAGCTTAGGGCTAGCGGGGGTTACTACGGATGAGCAGTTCTTC.

Written as DNA, the CDR3 is TGTGCCAGCAGCTTAGGGGACAGGGGTAATTCACCCCTCCACTTT. The encoded protein is CASSLGDRGNSPLHF. V is TRBV7-9 and J is TRBJ1-6; 10 bases agree with TRBD1. This CDR3 has 15 amino acids. The V and J ends lost 1 base and 6 bases, in that order; junction bases with no gene match: 0. Germline V CDR1 and CDR2: SEHNR, FQNEAQ (reference sequence).